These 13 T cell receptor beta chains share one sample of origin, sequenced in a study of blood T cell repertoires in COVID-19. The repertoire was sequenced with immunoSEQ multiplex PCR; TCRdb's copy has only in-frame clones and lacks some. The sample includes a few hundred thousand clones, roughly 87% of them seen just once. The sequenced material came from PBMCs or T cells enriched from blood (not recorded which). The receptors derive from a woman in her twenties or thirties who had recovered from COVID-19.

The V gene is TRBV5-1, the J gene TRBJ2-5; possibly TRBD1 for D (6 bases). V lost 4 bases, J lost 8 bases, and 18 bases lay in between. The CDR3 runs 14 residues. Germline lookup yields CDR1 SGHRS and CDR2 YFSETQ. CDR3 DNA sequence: TGCGCCAGCAGCAAGGACAGTACGAGTGAAACCCAGTACTTC. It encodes CASSKDSTSETQYF.

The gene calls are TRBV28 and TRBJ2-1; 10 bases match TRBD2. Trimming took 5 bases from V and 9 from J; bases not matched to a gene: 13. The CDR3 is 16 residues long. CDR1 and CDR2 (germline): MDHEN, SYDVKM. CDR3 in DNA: TGTGCCAGCAGTCTGTGGCTAGCGGGAGCGGGGAGTGAGCAGTTCTTC. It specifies CASSLWLAGAGSEQFF.

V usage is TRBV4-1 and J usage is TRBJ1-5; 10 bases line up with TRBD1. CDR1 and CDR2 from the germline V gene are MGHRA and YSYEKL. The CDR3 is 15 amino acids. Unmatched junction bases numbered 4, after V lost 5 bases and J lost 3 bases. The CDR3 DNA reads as TGCGCCAGCAGCGGGACAGGGGCTAACAATCAGCCCCAGCATTTT. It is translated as CASSGTGANNQPQHF.

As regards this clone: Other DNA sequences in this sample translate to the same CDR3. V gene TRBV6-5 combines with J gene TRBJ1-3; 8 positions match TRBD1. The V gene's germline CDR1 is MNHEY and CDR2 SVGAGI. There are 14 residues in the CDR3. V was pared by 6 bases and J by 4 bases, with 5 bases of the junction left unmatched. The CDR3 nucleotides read TGTGCCAGCAGCCAGGGGGCGAGAGGAAACACCATATATTTT. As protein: CASSQGARGNTIYF.

The CDR3 reads CASSLPKTGGVYEQYF. The CDR3 nucleotides are TGTGCCAGCAGCTTACCAAAGACAGGGGGCGTTTACGAGCAGTACTTC. The chain carries TRBV11-1 and TRBJ2-7; 10 bases align to TRBD1. Germline CDR1 SGHAT, CDR2 FQDESV (reference sequence). Germline trimming cut 2 bases from V and 4 bases from J; bases unmatched to any gene: 8. The CDR3 runs 16 residues.

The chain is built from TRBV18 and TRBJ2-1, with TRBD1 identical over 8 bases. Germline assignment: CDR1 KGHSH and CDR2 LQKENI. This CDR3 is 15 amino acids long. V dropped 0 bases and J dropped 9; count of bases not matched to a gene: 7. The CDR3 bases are TGTGCCAGCTCACCACCGCAGGGGGCCCTTTTTGAGCAGTTCTTC. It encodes CASSPPQGALFEQFF. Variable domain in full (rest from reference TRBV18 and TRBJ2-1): NAGVMQNPRHLVRRRGQEARLRCSPMKGHSHVYWYRQLPEEGLKFMVYLQKENIIDESGMPKERFSAEFPKEGPSILRIQQVVRGDSAAYFCASSPPQGALFEQFFGPGTRLTVL.

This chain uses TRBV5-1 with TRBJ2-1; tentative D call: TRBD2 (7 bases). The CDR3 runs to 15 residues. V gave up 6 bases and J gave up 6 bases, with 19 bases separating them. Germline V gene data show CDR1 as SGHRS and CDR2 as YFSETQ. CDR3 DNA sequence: TGCGCCAGCATCTGGGGGGCGGGGGCCTCCAATGAGCAGTTCTTC. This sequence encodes CASIWGAGASNEQFF.

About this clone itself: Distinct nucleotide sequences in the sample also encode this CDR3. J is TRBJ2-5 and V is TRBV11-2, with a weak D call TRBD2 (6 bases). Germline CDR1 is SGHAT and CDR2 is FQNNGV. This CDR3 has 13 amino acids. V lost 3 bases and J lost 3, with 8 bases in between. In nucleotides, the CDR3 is TGTGCCAGCAGCTTTTGGGGGGAAGAGACCCAGTACTTC. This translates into CASSFWGEETQYF.

CDR3 loop: CARETPSGSYNEQFF. The CDR3 region has the DNA TGTGCCAGAGAAACCCCTAGCGGGAGCTACAATGAGCAGTTCTTC. This chain joins TRBV2 and TRBJ2-1; 10 bases align to TRBD2. V was clipped by 9 bases and J by 3 bases; unmatched bases: 8. Germline loops: CDR1 SNHLY, CDR2 FYNNEI. The CDR3 is 15 amino acids.

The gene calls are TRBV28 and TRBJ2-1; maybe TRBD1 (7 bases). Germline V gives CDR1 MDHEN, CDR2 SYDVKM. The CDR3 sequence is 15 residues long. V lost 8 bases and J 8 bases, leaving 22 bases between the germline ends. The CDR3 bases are TGTGCCAGCTCCTCTCGGCGGGACAGAGGAGATGAGCAGTTCTTC. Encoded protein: CASSSRRDRGDEQFF.

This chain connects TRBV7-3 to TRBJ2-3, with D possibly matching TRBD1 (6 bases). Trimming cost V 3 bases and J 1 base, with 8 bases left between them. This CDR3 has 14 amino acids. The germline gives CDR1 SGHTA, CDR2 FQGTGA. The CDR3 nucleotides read TGTGCCAGCAGCTTTAACAGGGGCACAGATACGCAGTATTTT. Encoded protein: CASSFNRGTDTQYF.

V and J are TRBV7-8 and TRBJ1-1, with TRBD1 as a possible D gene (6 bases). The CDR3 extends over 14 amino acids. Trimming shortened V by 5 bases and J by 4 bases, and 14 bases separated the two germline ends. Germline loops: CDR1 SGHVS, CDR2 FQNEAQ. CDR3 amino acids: CASSTNRDGTEAFF. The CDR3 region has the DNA TGTGCCAGCAGCACAAACAGGGACGGCACTGAAGCTTTCTTT.

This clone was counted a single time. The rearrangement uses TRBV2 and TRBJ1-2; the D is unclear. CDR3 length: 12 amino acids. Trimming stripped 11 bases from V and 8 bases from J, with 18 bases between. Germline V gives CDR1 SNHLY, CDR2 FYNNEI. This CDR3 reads CALRPPGGGYTF. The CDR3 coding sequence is TGTGCCCTTAGGCCCCCGGGAGGCGGCTACACCTTC.